A single sample is the source of the 18 T cell receptor beta chains below, sequenced in a study of beta chain features in type 1 diabetes listed by TCRdb under 2018. What the authors observed across the whole study: Type 1 diabetes patients showed a moderate but significant shortening of TCRB CDR3 length in all four CD4+ subsets.

These receptors' targets are unknown. To prepare the library, the immunoSEQ multiplex PCR assay was applied. The entire isolated RNA was reverse transcribed using the High Capacity cDNA Reverse Transcription Kit, and thus expressed TCRB transcripts were sequenced. TCRdb took over this immuneACCESS table, retaining in-frame rearrangements with V and J assigned. Such tables are incomplete; in checked studies, under half of the missing clones stem from an unresolved V gene, and the remainder is unexplained. Within this sample are some 200,000 clones, with roughly 16% of them counted one time only. The ten biggest clones cover less than 0.09% of the sample. Sample: naive CD4+ T cells from blood. This sample's cell subset or site label indicates: true naive CD4+ T cells. Receptors were obtained from a young man with type 1 diabetes.

The table lists this clone with a few counts. The gene calls are TRBV29-1 and TRBJ1-5; D gene uncertain. Trimming took 7 bases from V and 4 from J, leaving 14 bases between them. Germline lookup yields CDR1 SQVTM and CDR2 ANQGSEA. CDR3 length equals 13 residues. The CDR3 here is CSASIRGNQPQHF. The CDR3 bases are TGCAGCGCCTCGATACGGGGAAATCAGCCCCAGCATTTT.

The chain is built from TRBV4-2 and TRBJ2-5; the match to TRBD1 covers 9 bases. Germline CDR1 and CDR2: LGHNA and YNFKEQ. After removal of 5 bases from V and 5 bases from J, the junction contained 6 bases not matched to a gene. CDR3 size: 14 residues. The CDR3 DNA reads TGTGCCAGCAGCATCGGACAGGGGCCGGAGACCCAGTACTTC. Protein sequence: CASSIGQGPETQYF.

DNA of the CDR3: TGTGCCATCAGTGGAGCCCACGATACGCAGTATTTT. The encoded protein is CAISGAHDTQYF. The V gene is TRBV10-3, the J gene TRBJ2-3; D is uncertain. Germline V gives CDR1 ENHRY, CDR2 SYGVKD. Trimming left V 4 bases short and J 6 bases short, with 8 bases between. This CDR3 is 12 amino acids long.

This sequence joins TRBV5-1 and TRBJ2-2, with 7 bases identical to TRBD1. V lost 2 bases and J lost 3; bases outside the gene matches: 1. The CDR3 spans 14 residues. CDR1 and CDR2 (germline): SGHRS, YFSETQ. CDR3 in DNA: TGCGCCAGCAGCTTAACAGGGGACACCGGGGAGCTGTTTTTT. Protein: CASSLTGDTGELFF.

This clone was seen only a few times. This chain connects TRBV29-1 to TRBJ2-7; 8 nucleotides align to TRBD2. With 6 bases clipped from V and 6 bases from J, the junction kept 10 bases outside the gene matches. Looked up from germline, CDR1 is SQVTM and CDR2 is ANQGSEA. The CDR3 loop spans 13 amino acids. CDR3 sequence reads: CSVRREGLGEQYF. The DNA for the CDR3 is TGCAGCGTAAGACGGGAGGGCCTCGGCGAGCAGTACTTC.

This clone was found a few times. Within the sample, other DNA sequences also encode this same CDR3. The chain uses TRBV20-1 and TRBJ2-1; D not resolved. Germline V lookup: CDR1 DFQATT, CDR2 SNEGSKA (reference sequence). The CDR3 sequence is 11 residues long. Trimming stripped 3 bases from V and 4 bases from J, with 4 bases between. The CDR3 sequence is CSARGYNEQFF. CDR3 nucleotides: TGCAGTGCTAGGGGTTACAATGAGCAGTTCTTC.

A few counts support this clone. CDR3 protein: CASTRANEQYF. The CDR3 nucleotides read TGTGCCAGCACCCGCGCGAACGAGCAGTACTTC. The genes are TRBV28 and TRBJ2-7; D is undetermined. Germline V CDR1 and CDR2: MDHEN, SYDVKM. The ends were cut back, 7 bases at V and 5 bases at J, with 9 bases in the middle. The CDR3 extends over 11 amino acids.

The chain is built from TRBV29-1 and TRBJ1-1, with D maybe TRBD1 (6 bases). CDR1 and CDR2 (germline): SQVTM, ANQGSEA. The V end was cut by 4 bases, the J end by 3 bases, with 15 bases between. The CDR3 sequence is 14 residues long. CDR3 DNA: TGCAGCGTTGCCCTTATGACAGGACACACTGAAGCTTTCTTT. Its translation: CSVALMTGHTEAFF. The variable domain in full, with the rest retrieved from reference TRBV29-1 and TRBJ1-1, is SAVISQKPSRDICQRGTSLTIQCQVDSQVTMMFWYRQQPGQSLTLIATANQGSEATYESGFVIDKFPISRPNLTFSTLTVSNMSPEDSSIYLCSVALMTGHTEAFFGQGTRLTVV.

Only a few counts were recorded for this clone. The chain uses TRBV29-1 and TRBJ1-1; D ambiguous. Germline V gene sequence: CDR1 SQVTM, CDR2 ANQGSEA. V was trimmed by 4 bases and J by 6 bases, leaving 12 bases between them. This CDR3 spans 12 amino acids. CDR3 DNA sequence: TGCAGCGTTGCCGGATTGTTGCCTGAAGCTTTCTTT. Its translation is CSVAGLLPEAFF.

The V and J genes are TRBV2 and TRBJ2-7; D call uncertain. The CDR3 consists of 14 residues. Trimming removed 6 bases from V and 3 bases from J, with 15 bases in between. Looked up from germline, CDR1 is SNHLY and CDR2 is FYNNEI. The CDR3 coding sequence is TGTGCCAGCAGGCAAAAGGGTGGGGTCTACGAGCAGTACTTC. Residues: CASRQKGGVYEQYF.

The J gene is TRBJ2-7, the V gene TRBV2; D is unresolved. From germline, CDR1 is SNHLY and CDR2 FYNNEI. The CDR3 loop spans 11 amino acids. Trimming stripped 7 bases from V and 3 bases from J, with 7 bases between. Here the CDR3 reads CASKAVYEQYF. DNA of the CDR3: TGTGCCAGCAAGGCAGTCTACGAGCAGTACTTC.

This chain connects TRBV29-1 to TRBJ2-2; 14 nucleotides match TRBD2. The CDR3 runs to 16 residues. J gave up 0 bases and V 3 bases, and 0 bases lay outside the gene matches. Germline loops: CDR1 SQVTM, CDR2 ANQGSEA. The DNA of the CDR3 is TGCAGCGTTGAGGGACTAGCGGGAGCGAACACCGGGGAGCTGTTTTTT. The encoded protein is CSVEGLAGANTGELFF.

The table lists this clone with a count of one. This chain joins TRBV5-1 and TRBJ2-7; TRBD2 aligns across 12 bases. V shed 3 bases and J 4 bases; nucleotides not matched to a gene: 5. There are 15 residues in the CDR3. Germline CDR1 and CDR2: SGHRS and YFSETQ. In DNA, the CDR3 is TGCGCCAGCAGCTCTAGCGGGAGGGTTGGATACGAGCAGTACTTC. Protein: CASSSSGRVGYEQYF. Full variable domain (remainder filled in from reference TRBV5-1 and TRBJ2-7): KAGVTQTPRYLIKTRGQQVTLSCSPISGHRSVSWYQQTPGQGLQFLFEYFSETQRNKGNFPGRFSGRQFSNSRSEMNVSTLELGDSALYLCASSSSGRVGYEQYFGPGTRLTVT.

Only a few counts were recorded for this clone. The CDR3 protein is CASSRTSGSYEQYF. The DNA of the CDR3 is TGTGCCAGCAGTCGGACTAGCGGCTCCTACGAGCAGTACTTC. This sequence joins TRBV28 and TRBJ2-7, with 10 bases aligning to TRBD2. J was trimmed by 0 bases and V by 5 bases; bases with no gene match: 1. The CDR3 is made up of 14 amino acids. Germline loops: CDR1 MDHEN, CDR2 SYDVKM.

This clone turned up a few times. This chain links TRBV27 with TRBJ1-5, with TRBD1 as a possible D gene (5 bases). CDR1 is MNHEY, CDR2 SMNVEV, per germline (reference sequence). This CDR3 has 16 amino acids. V was pared by 5 bases and J by 2 bases, with 16 bases between. The CDR3 protein is CASSPGPDLGNQPQHF. The CDR3 DNA is TGTGCCAGCAGTCCGGGGCCCGACCTAGGCAATCAGCCCCAGCATTTT.

The V call is TRBV30, the J call TRBJ2-1; D ambiguous. The CDR3 has 12 amino acids. The V and J ends lost 1 base and 10 bases respectively, with 11 bases between them. Per germline, CDR1 GTSNPN and CDR2 SVGIG (reference sequence). CDR3 in amino acids: CAWSGDPWEQFF. As DNA, the CDR3 is TGTGCCTGGAGTGGCGACCCCTGGGAGCAGTTCTTC.

The chain carries TRBV7-2 and TRBJ2-7; 9 positions agree with TRBD1. The V gene end was trimmed by 4 bases and the J gene end by 3 bases; junction bases not matched to a gene: 7. CDR3 size: 15 residues. Per the germline V gene, CDR1 is SGHTA and CDR2 is FQGNSA. The CDR3 coding sequence is TGTGCCAGCAGCTCTTCCGGGACAGGGTACTACGAGCAGTACTTC. Translating it yields CASSSSGTGYYEQYF.

V gene TRBV29-1 combines with J gene TRBJ2-1; 7 nucleotides match TRBD1. Trimming at V came to 3 bases and at J to 6 bases, leaving 8 bases not matched to a gene. This CDR3 has 14 residues. CDR1 and CDR2 (germline): SQVTM, ANQGSEA. The CDR3 sequence: CSVDRGGGGNEQFF. CDR3 coding DNA: TGCAGCGTTGATCGAGGGGGCGGTGGCAATGAGCAGTTCTTC.